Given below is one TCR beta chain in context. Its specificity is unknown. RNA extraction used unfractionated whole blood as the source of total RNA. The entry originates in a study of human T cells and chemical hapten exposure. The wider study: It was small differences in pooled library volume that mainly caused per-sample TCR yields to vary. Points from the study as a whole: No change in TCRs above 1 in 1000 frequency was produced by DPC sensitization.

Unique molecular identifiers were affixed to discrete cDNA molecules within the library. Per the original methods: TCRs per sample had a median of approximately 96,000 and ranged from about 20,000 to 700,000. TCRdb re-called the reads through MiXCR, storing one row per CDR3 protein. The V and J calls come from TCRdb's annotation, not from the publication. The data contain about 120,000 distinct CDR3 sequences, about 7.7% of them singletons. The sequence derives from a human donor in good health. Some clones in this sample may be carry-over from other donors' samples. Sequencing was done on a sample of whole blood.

The CDR3 DNA follows: TGTGCCAGTAGAAAAACAGGGGTACATCAGCCCCAGCATTTT. It encodes CASRKTGVHQPQHF. The V gene is TRBV19, the J gene TRBJ1-5, with 7 positions matching TRBD1. From germline, CDR1 is LNHDA and CDR2 SQIVND (reference sequence). This CDR3 has 14 amino acids. The junction had 7 bases not matched to a gene; V was cut back by 6 bases and J by 5 bases.